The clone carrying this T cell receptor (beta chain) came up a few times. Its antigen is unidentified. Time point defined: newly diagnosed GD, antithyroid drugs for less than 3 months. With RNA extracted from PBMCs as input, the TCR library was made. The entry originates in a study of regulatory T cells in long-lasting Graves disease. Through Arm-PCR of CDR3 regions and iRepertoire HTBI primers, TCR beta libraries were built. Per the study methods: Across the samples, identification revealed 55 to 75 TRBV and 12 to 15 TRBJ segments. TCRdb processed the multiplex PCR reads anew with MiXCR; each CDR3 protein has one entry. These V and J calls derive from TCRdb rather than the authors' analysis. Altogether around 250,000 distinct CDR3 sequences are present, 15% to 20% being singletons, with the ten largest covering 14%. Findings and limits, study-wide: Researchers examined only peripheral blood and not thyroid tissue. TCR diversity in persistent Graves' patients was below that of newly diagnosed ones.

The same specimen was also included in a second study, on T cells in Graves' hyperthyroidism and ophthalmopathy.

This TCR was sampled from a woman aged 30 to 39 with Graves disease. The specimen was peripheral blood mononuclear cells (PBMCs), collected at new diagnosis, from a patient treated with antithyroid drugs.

The CDR3 DNA follows: TGTGCCAGCAGCTTCGGTAGCGGGGCGTTCACAGATACGCAGTATTTT. It yields the protein CASSFGSGAFTDTQYF. V is TRBV7-2 and J is TRBJ2-3; the match to TRBD2 covers 8 bases. Per germline, CDR1 SGHTA and CDR2 FQGNSA. The V segment lost 3 bases and the J segment 2 bases; nucleotides outside the gene matches: 7. The CDR3 spans 16 residues. Looking up the rest from reference TRBV7-2 and TRBJ2-3 gives the full variable domain: GAGVSQSPSNKVTEKGKDVELRCDPISGHTALYWYRQSLGQGLEFLIYFQGNSAPDKSGLPSDRFSAERTGGSVSTLTIQRTQQEDSAVYLCASSFGSGAFTDTQYFGPGTRLTVL.